Sequencing of this TCR beta chain was carried out in a study of cytomegalovirus exposure and HLA in healthy donors. Study-wide results and caveats: Per published accounts, TCR beta sequences correctly predicted the HLA-A and HLA-B alleles of most subjects.

The V gene's germline CDR1 is LGHNA and CDR2 YNFKEQ. The CDR3 has 13 amino acids. Trimming left V 4 bases short and J 2 bases short, with 8 bases between. Concerning this clone itself: Its antigen is currently unknown.

A multiplex PCR was run with 60 Vbeta primers and 13 Jbeta primers. Sequenced by immunoSEQ multiplex PCR; TCRdb stores in-frame clones only, minus some. This repertoire includes fewer than 85,000 clones. The chain is built from TRBV4-2 and TRBJ1-2; possible D gene TRBD1, 5 bases. This receptor was identified in a woman aged 40 to 49 in good health and CMV-seropositive. Sequenced input: PBMCs. In DNA form, the CDR3 reads TGTGCCAGCAGCCCGGCAGGGAACTATGGCTACACCTTC. This sequence encodes CASSPAGNYGYTF.